A single sample gave rise to the 21 T cell receptor beta chains below, sequenced in a study of beta chain features in type 1 diabetes. cDNA synthesis used the whole RNA isolate, giving expressed TCRB sequences. Only in-frame clones appear in the TCRdb table, and some are missing; sequencing was by immunoSEQ multiplex PCR. The table includes around 430,000 clones, about 30% detected once. Input material: naive CD4+ T cells from blood. These receptors came from a man younger than 35 in good health.

This clone appeared a few times. The chain employs TRBV7-9 and TRBJ1-2; unclear D gene. V was shortened by 3 bases and J by 7 bases, with 18 bases between the two germline ends. This CDR3 has 15 residues. The germline V gene encodes CDR1 SEHNR and CDR2 FQNEAQ (reference sequence). For the CDR3, the DNA is TGTGCCAGCAGCTTGGTTACGAAAAGACGTGGTGGCTACACCTTC. Amino acids: CASSLVTKRRGGYTF.

The chain combines TRBV7-9 with TRBJ1-2; no reliable D call. Per germline, CDR1 SEHNR and CDR2 FQNEAQ (reference sequence). V was pared by 0 bases and J by 7 bases, with 9 bases between. The CDR3 has 13 residues. The CDR3 sequence: CASSLAGKSGYTF. In DNA, the CDR3 is TGTGCCAGCAGCTTAGCGGGGAAAAGTGGCTACACCTTC.

The chain employs TRBV30 and TRBJ2-6; no firm D call. The CDR3 sequence is 15 residues long. CDR1 is GTSNPN, CDR2 SVGIG, per germline (reference sequence). The ends were cut back, 4 bases at V and 0 bases at J, with 10 bases in the middle. The CDR3: CAWTGGFSGANVLTF. CDR3 coding DNA: TGTGCCTGGACAGGTGGATTCTCTGGGGCCAACGTCCTGACTTTC.

The genes are TRBV15 and TRBJ2-5; the D is unclear. Germline CDR1 reads LNHNV; CDR2 reads YYDKDF (reference sequence). V was clipped by 5 bases and J by 5 bases, with 15 bases between them. The CDR3 is made up of 14 amino acids. This CDR3 reads CATSGLHPTETQYF. The CDR3 nucleotides are TGTGCCACCAGCGGGCTTCATCCGACGGAGACCCAGTACTTC.

In its sample, this clone was seen a few times. The chain employs TRBV5-1 and TRBJ2-7; 10 nucleotides line up with TRBD1. The germline gives CDR1 SGHRS, CDR2 YFSETQ. Trimming removed 4 bases from V and 4 bases from J; junction bases left unmatched: 5. This CDR3 is 14 amino acids long. The CDR3 protein is CASSGVGQGYEQYF. The CDR3 region has the DNA TGCGCCAGCAGCGGCGTGGGACAGGGGTACGAGCAGTACTTC.

The chain employs TRBV28 and TRBJ2-4; D gene unclear. Trimming shortened V by 1 base and J by 0 bases, and 4 bases separated the two germline ends. The CDR3 sequence is 14 residues long. CDR1 and CDR2 from the germline V gene are MDHEN and SYDVKM. CDR3 sequence reads: CASSLSGAKNIQYF. The CDR3 nucleotides read TGTGCCAGCAGTTTATCGGGAGCCAAAAACATTCAGTACTTC.

This chain uses TRBV9 with TRBJ2-7; D may correspond to TRBD1 or TRBD2 (5 bases each). V was cut by 3 bases and J by 2 bases, with 24 bases left in between. CDR1 and CDR2 from the germline V gene are SGDLS and YYNGEE. CDR3 size: 18 residues. This chain's CDR3 is CASSAGPPLARGAYEQYF. CDR3 nucleotide sequence: TGTGCCAGCAGCGCAGGCCCCCCGCTAGCCCGAGGGGCCTACGAGCAGTACTTC.

The sample holds a few counts of this clone. The rearrangement links TRBV29-1 to TRBJ2-5; 9 bases are shared with TRBD1. The J call may not be correct, given that the DNA end is closer to TRBJ2-7. Germline assignment: CDR1 SQVTM and CDR2 ANQGSEA. This CDR3 region has 13 residues. Here the CDR3 reads CSVPGTGSYEQYF. The DNA for the CDR3 is TGCAGCGTTCCCGGGACAGGGTCCTACGAGCAGTACTTC.

This clone was observed a few times. This specimen includes other DNA sequences encoding the same CDR3. The V gene is TRBV20-1, the J gene TRBJ2-1, with D unclear. The CDR3 consists of 11 residues. Germline CDR1 is DFQATT and CDR2 is SNEGSKA (reference sequence). V was trimmed by 0 bases and J by 7 bases, leaving 4 bases between them. Here the CDR3 reads CSARDRNEQFF. Written as DNA, the CDR3 is TGCAGTGCTAGAGACCGGAATGAGCAGTTCTTC.

The J gene is TRBJ2-5, the V gene TRBV14, with 11 positions matching TRBD2. Germline CDR1 and CDR2: SGHDN and FVKESK. V lost 4 bases and J lost 1; bases outside the gene matches: 8. The CDR3 covers 17 residues. Written as DNA, the CDR3 is TGTGCCAGCAGCCCAGGACTAGCGGGCATGAGCCAAGAGACCCAGTACTTC. This codes for CASSPGLAGMSQETQYF.

The rearrangement uses TRBV5-1 and TRBJ2-6; no clear D gene. The CDR3 loop spans 16 amino acids. Germline CDR1 and CDR2: SGHRS and YFSETQ. The V gene lost 2 bases and the J gene lost 0 bases, with 9 bases spanning the gap. The CDR3 here is CASSFDGISGANVLTF. The DNA of the CDR3 is TGCGCCAGCAGCTTTGACGGTATCTCTGGGGCCAACGTCCTGACTTTC.

This chain connects TRBV7-2 to TRBJ2-7, with D possibly called TRBD1 or TRBD2 (5 bases each). Germline CDR1 reads SGHTA; CDR2 reads FQGNSA. This CDR3 spans 15 amino acids. V lost 5 bases, J lost 0 bases, and 14 bases lay in between. CDR3 bases: TGTGCCAGCAGCATCCGACCCGGGGCCTCCTACGAGCAGTACTTC. The encoded protein is CASSIRPGASYEQYF.

V gene TRBV29-1 combines with J gene TRBJ2-7; 10 bases are a match to TRBD2. The CDR3 contains 14 residues. V dropped 6 bases and J dropped 7; count of bases not matched to a gene: 12. Germline CDR1 reads SQVTM; CDR2 reads ANQGSEA. Here the CDR3 reads CSVVAGTSVNEQYF. CDR3 coding DNA: TGCAGCGTGGTCGCCGGGACTAGCGTCAATGAGCAGTACTTC.

The J gene is TRBJ2-3, the V gene TRBV28; TRBD2 aligns across 10 bases. Germline CDR1 is MDHEN and CDR2 is SYDVKM. The V segment lost 6 bases and the J segment 4 bases; nucleotides outside the gene matches: 7. The CDR3 sequence is 15 residues long. CDR3 DNA sequence: TGTGCCAGCAGAATCGGGCTAGCGGGGGCAGATACGCAGTATTTT. Translated, it gives CASRIGLAGADTQYF.

The V call is TRBV19, the J call TRBJ1-2; D remains unclear. With 2 bases removed from V and 8 bases from J, the gap between germline ends came to 12 bases. Germline values: CDR1 LNHDA, CDR2 SQIVND (reference sequence). This CDR3 spans 13 amino acids. The CDR3 nucleotides are TGTGCCAGTAGTATACAGGTCTTTGGAGGCTACACCTTC. It is translated as CASSIQVFGGYTF.

This clone was counted between two and nine times. The chain uses TRBV5-6 and TRBJ2-1; 12 bases are a match to TRBD2. Germline V lookup: CDR1 SGHDT, CDR2 YYEEEE. With 2 bases clipped from V and 7 bases from J, the junction kept 7 bases outside the gene matches. CDR3 size: 16 residues. CDR3 coding DNA: TGTGCCAGCAGCTTATTCGGACTAGCGGGATCGAATGAGCAGTTCTTC. Translation gives CASSLFGLAGSNEQFF.

The table lists this clone with a few counts. This CDR3 is also generated by other DNA sequences in the sample. This rearrangement joins TRBV14 to TRBJ2-1; D gene ambiguous. Looked up from germline, CDR1 is SGHDN and CDR2 is FVKESK. CDR3 length: 12 amino acids. With 4 bases removed from V and 4 bases from J, the gap between germline ends came to 5 bases. CDR3 amino acids: CASSRNYNEQFF. The CDR3 coding sequence is TGTGCCAGCAGCCGGAATTACAATGAGCAGTTCTTC.

This clone has more than one count but fewer than ten. This CDR3 reads CASSKPVGQGFEAFF. DNA of the CDR3: TGTGCCAGCAGCAAACCGGTGGGACAAGGGTTTGAAGCTTTCTTT. This chain links TRBV21-1 with TRBJ1-1; whether TRBD1, the table's D call, matches the DNA was not checked. TRBV21-1 is described as a pseudogene. This CDR3 region has 15 residues.

The CDR3 DNA sequence: TGTGCCAGCAGCTTGATTCAGGGCCCGTACAATGAGCAGTTCTTC. Amino acid sequence: CASSLIQGPYNEQFF. The J gene is TRBJ2-1, the V gene TRBV5-4, with D maybe TRBD1 (5 bases). The CDR3 contains 15 residues. Trimming pared 1 base from V and 4 bases from J, leaving 12 bases between. Germline V gene lookup returns CDR1 SGHNT and CDR2 YYREEE (reference sequence).

This chain connects TRBV27 to TRBJ2-7; D tentatively fits TRBD1 or TRBD2 (6 bases each). Trimming took off 5 bases at V and 3 bases at J, with 11 bases between the two ends. Germline values: CDR1 MNHEY, CDR2 SMNVEV (reference sequence). This CDR3 has 13 residues. CDR3 protein: CASSKGGNYEQYF. CDR3 DNA: TGTGCCAGCAGTAAAGGGGGGAACTACGAGCAGTACTTC.

The CDR3 region has the DNA TGTGCCAGCAGCTTTGAGGGGGACACTGAAGCTTTCTTT. The encoded protein is CASSFEGDTEAFF. V usage is TRBV7-9 and J usage is TRBJ1-1, with D tentatively TRBD1 (6 bases). CDR3 length: 13 amino acids. Germline V gene lookup returns CDR1 SEHNR and CDR2 FQNEAQ (reference sequence). The germline V and J ends were trimmed by 3 bases and 3 bases, with 8 bases remaining between them.